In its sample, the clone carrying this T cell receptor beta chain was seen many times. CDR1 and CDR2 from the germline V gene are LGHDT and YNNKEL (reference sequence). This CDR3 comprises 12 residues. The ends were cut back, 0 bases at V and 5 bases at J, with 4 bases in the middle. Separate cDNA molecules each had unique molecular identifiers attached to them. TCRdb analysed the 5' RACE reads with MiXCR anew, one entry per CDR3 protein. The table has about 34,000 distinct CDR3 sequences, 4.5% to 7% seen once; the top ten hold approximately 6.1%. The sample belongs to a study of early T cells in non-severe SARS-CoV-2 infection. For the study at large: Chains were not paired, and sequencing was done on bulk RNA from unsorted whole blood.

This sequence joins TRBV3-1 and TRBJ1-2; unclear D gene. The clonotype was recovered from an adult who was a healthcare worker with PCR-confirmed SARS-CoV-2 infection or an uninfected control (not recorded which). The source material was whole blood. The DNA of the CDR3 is TGTGCCAGCAGCCAAGATAAGTATGGCTACACCTTC. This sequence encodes CASSQDKYGYTF.